A selection of T cell receptor beta chains follows, all from one sample in a study of blood T cell repertoires in COVID-19. Data came from immunoSEQ multiplex PCR; TCRdb stores just in-frame clones and leaves some out. The sample has 350,000 to 550,000 clones, more than 85% seen once; the top ten hold about 4.3%. Sequencing was done on a sample of peripheral blood. All receptors come from a woman aged 30 to 39 with acute or convalescent COVID-19. The CDR3 runs from the conserved cysteine through the conserved F or W.

V gene: TRBV7-7
CDR3 protein: CASSLGPGEYGNTIYF

V gene: TRBV28
CDR3 protein: CASRGDRGAHPYGYTF

V gene: TRBV6-5
CDR3 protein: CASTKRGGNYGYTF

V gene: TRBV27
CDR3 protein: CASSLGTSWYNEQFF

V gene: TRBV19
CDR3 protein: CASSKRSGANVLTF

V gene: TRBV6-2/TRBV6-3
CDR3 protein: CASSYSTRLTGELFF

V gene: TRBV14
CDR3 protein: CASSPQRGGQQFF

V gene: TRBV6-1
CDR3 protein: CASSDSLNYEQYF

V gene: TRBV2
CDR3 protein: CASNTELQGAGANVLTF

V gene: TRBV28
CDR3 protein: CASTTRSWETQYF

V gene: TRBV12-5
CDR3 protein: CASGSPPGTTTDTQYF

V gene: TRBV6-5
CDR3 protein: CASRPGQGAYEQYF

V gene: TRBV27
CDR3 protein: CASRLDRGNTEAFF

V gene: TRBV5-3
CDR3 protein: CARSFRRDRLKGNYGYTF

V gene: TRBV7-9
CDR3 protein: CASSLAGVSTEAFF

V gene: TRBV7-3
CDR3 protein: CASSFGSNTGELFF

V gene: TRBV5-6
CDR3 protein: CASSSGVSAYEQYF

V gene: TRBV2
CDR3 protein: CASIRGLHTEAFF

V gene: TRBV28
CDR3 protein: CASSQGPGDGYTF

V gene: TRBV28
CDR3 protein: CAITGVRGANVLTF

V gene: TRBV19
CDR3 protein: CASTTRDRHSGNTIYF

V gene: TRBV3-1/TRBV3-2
CDR3 protein: CASSQGWTSGGRHNEQFF

V gene: TRBV14
CDR3 protein: CASSQDPSYTDTQYF

V gene: TRBV2
CDR3 protein: CASSPQGTGELFF

V gene: TRBV7-9
CDR3 protein: CASSFQNYEQYF

V gene: TRBV11-3
CDR3 protein: CASNLSRGAYTGELFF

V gene: TRBV5-4
CDR3 protein: CASSLLARGSETQYF

V gene: TRBV13
CDR3 protein: CASSGTGTGGTGELFF

V gene: TRBV2
CDR3 protein: CASGRTSQAAQYF

V gene: TRBV7-6
CDR3 protein: CASSMRSQGFGSPLHF

V gene: TRBV5-4
CDR3 protein: CASSPPGQRETQYF

V gene: TRBV6-1
CDR3 protein: CASSEGRGGQYF

V gene: TRBV9
CDR3 protein: CASSVDSGSNYGYTF

V gene: TRBV5-1
CDR3 protein: CASSLDTQGATQYF

V gene: TRBV6-1
CDR3 protein: CASSEDGNGAYEQYF

V gene: TRBV7-9
CDR3 protein: CASSFDPGQGVREQYF

V gene: TRBV10-1
CDR3 protein: CASSEGLAAHTDTQYF